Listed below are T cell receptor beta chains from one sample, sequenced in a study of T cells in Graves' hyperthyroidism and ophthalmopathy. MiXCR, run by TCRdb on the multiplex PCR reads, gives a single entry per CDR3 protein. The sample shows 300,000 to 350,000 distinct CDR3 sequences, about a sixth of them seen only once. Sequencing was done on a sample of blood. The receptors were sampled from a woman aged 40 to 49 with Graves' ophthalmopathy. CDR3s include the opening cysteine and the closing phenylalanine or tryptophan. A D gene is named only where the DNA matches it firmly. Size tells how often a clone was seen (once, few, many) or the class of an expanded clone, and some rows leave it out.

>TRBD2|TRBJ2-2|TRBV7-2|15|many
TGTGCCAGCAGCTCTCCTAGCGGGAGGTCCGGGGAGCTGTTTTTT
CASSSPSGRSGELFF
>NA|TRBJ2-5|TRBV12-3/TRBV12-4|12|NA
TGTGCCAGCAACGAAGGGAGTGAGACCCAGTACTTC
CASNEGSETQYF
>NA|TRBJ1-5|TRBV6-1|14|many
TGTGCCAGCAGTGAAGATTGGGGCAATCAGCCCCAGCATTTT
CASSEDWGNQPQHF
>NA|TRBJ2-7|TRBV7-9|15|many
TGTGCCAGCAGCTTAGCACAGGGTACGATCTACGAGCAGTACTTC
CASSLAQGTIYEQYF
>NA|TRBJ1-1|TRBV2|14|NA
TGTGCCAGCCAACAGGCACTCTCGAACACTGAAGCTTTCTTT
CASQQALSNTEAFF
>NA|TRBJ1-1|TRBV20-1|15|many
TGCAGTGCTGGACTCAGCGGGACGGTGGTCACTGAAGCTTTCTTT
CSAGLSGTVVTEAFF
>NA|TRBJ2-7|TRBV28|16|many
TGTGCCAGCAGCCCAACCTTCACAGAACTACCCTACGAGCAGTACTTC
CASSPTFTELPYEQYF
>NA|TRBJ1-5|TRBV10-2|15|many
TGCGCCAGCACCGACGGACAAAATAGCAATCAGCCCCAGCATTTT
CASTDGQNSNQPQHF
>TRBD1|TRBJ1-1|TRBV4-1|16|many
TGCGCCAGCAGCCACCCCCAGGGGGAAACAAACACTGAAGCTTTCTTT
CASSHPQGETNTEAFF
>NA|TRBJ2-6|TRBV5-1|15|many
TGCGCCAGCAGCTTGGATGGGGCTGGGGCCAACGTCCTGACTTTC
CASSLDGAGANVLTF
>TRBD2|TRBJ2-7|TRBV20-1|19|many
TGCAGTGCTAGAGACCGACTAGCGGGGCCTACCCGGGGGTCCTACGAGCAGTACTTC
CSARDRLAGPTRGSYEQYF
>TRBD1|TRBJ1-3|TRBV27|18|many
TGTGCCAGCAGATCATTGGGGACAGGGGCGTCCTCTGGAAACACCATATATTTT
CASRSLGTGASSGNTIYF
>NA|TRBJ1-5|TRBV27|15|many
TGTGCCAGCAGTTTAGGTTCAGGAAGCAATCAGCCCCAGCATTTT
CASSLGSGSNQPQHF
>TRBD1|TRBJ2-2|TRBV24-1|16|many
TGTGCCACCAGTGATTTTGAGACAGGGGGCACCGGGGAGCTGTTTTTT
CATSDFETGGTGELFF
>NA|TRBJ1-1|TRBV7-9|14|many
TGTGCCAGCAGCTTTAGGTCAAGGATCACTGAAGCTTTCTTT
CASSFRSRITEAFF
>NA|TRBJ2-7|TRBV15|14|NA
TGTGCCACCAGCAGCGGGACTCATCTGGGCGAGCAGTACTTC
CATSSGTHLGEQYF
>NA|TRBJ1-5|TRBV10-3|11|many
TGTGCCATCAGTGAAGGGGGGCCCCAGCATTTT
CAISEGGPQHF
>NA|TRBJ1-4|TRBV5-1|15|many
TGCGCCAGCAGAGGAAGCCCCGCAACTAATGAAATACTGTTTTTT
CASRGSPATNEILFF
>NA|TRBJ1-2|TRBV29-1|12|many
TGCAGCGTTGGAGGGGGAACCTATGGCTACACCTTC
CSVGGGTYGYTF
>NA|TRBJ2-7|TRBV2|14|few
TGTGCCAGCAGTGGATCCGGGGGCGGCTACGAGCAGTACTTC
CASSGSGGGYEQYF